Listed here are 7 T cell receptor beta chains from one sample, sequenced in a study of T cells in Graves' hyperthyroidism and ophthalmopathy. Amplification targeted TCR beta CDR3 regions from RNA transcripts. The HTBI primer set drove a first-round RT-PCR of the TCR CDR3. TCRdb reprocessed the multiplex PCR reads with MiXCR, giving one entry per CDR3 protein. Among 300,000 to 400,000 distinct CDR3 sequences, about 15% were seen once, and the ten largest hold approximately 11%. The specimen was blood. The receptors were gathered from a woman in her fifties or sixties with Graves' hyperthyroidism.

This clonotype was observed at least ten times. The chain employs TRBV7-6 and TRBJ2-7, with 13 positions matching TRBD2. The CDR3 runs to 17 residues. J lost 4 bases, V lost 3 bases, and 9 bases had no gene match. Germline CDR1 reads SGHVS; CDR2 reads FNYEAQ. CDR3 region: CASSFAGTSGVPYEQYF. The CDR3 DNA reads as TGTGCCAGCAGCTTTGCCGGGACTAGCGGGGTTCCTTACGAGCAGTACTTC.

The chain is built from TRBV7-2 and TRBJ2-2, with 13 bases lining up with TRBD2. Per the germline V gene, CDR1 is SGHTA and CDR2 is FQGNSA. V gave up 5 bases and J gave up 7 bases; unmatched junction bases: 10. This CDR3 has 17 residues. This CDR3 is CASSPGTSGNLHGELFF. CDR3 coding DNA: TGTGCCAGCAGCCCCGGGACTAGCGGGAATTTGCACGGGGAGCTGTTTTTT.

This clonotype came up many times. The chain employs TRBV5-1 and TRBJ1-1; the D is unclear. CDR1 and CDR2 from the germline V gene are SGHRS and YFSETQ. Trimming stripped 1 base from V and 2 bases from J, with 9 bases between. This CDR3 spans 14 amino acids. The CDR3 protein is CASSLNSQNTEAFF. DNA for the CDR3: TGCGCCAGCAGCTTGAACAGCCAAAACACTGAAGCTTTCTTT.

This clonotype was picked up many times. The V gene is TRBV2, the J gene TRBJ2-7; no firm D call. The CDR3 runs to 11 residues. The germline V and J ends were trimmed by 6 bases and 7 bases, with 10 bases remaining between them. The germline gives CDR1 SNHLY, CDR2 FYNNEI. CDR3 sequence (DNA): TGTGCCAGCAGCCTAGTGTTGGAGCAGTACTTC. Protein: CASSLVLEQYF.

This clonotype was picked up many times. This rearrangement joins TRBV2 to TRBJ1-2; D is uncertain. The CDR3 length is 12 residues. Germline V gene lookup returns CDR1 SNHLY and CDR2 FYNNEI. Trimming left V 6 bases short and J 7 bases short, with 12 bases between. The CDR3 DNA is TGTGCCAGCAGCCCCGTGGGGATTGGCTACACCTTC. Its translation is CASSPVGIGYTF. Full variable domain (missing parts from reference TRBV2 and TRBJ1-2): EPEVTQTPSHQVTQMGQEVILRCVPISNHLYFYWYRQILGQKVEFLVSFYNNEISEKSEIFDDQFSVERPDGSNFTLKIRSTKLEDSAMYFCASSPVGIGYTFGSGTRLTVV.

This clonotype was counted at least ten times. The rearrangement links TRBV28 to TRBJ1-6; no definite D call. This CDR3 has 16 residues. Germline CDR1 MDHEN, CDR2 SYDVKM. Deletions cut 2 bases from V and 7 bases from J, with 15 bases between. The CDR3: CASSLRRRDANSPLHF. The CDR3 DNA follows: TGTGCCAGCAGTTTACGACGGCGGGATGCCAATTCACCCCTCCACTTT.

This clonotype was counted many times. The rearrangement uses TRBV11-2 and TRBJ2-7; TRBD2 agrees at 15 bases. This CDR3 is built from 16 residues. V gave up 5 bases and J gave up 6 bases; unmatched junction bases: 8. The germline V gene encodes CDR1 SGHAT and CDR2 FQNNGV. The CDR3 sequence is CASSPGTSGRPREQYF. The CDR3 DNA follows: TGTGCCAGCAGCCCAGGGACTAGCGGGAGGCCCCGCGAGCAGTACTTC.